This TCR beta chain is drawn from a study of early stage breast cancer tumors (dated by TCRdb to about 2017). Regarding the research as a whole: Of the 15 to 20 invasive breast tumors, roughly 12 were found to be estrogen receptor-positive, progesterone receptor-positive and HER2-negative. Of the roughly twelve ER+/PR+/HER2- tumors, eight were classified as invasive ductal carcinomas and four as invasive lobular carcinomas. A read coverage of roughly 10-fold per sample was achieved on average. The samples as a whole yielded a few million detected templates, corresponding to 850,000 to 1,400,000 unique clonotypes. The investigation overall reported the following: Enriched TCRB sequences shared across patients were mostly commonly generated sequences, unlikely to play an important role in the tumor microenvironment. Repertoires from blood and normal breast were more alike than repertoires from blood and tumor, and in about 90% of the 16 patients, comparing each tissue with blood separated tumor from normal. Chain pairing and functional markers such as CD4, CD8 and FOXP3 were not captured by bulk genomic DNA sequencing of unsorted cells. Compared with adjacent normal breast tissue, tumors had roughly 2.7-fold higher T cell density and higher clonality. Analysis by tumor subtype was prevented by the small cohort size.

Ends trimmed: V by 3 bases, J by 7 bases; bases unmatched to a gene: 10. Based on the germline V gene (reference sequence), the CDR1 and CDR2 sequences are LNHDA and SQIVND. Taken from cysteine to phenylalanine, the CDR3 has 16 residues. Just CDR3 DNA is preserved here, 48 bases in frame from base 1. Each sample was amplified as two independent genomic DNA replicates: 0.5 to 0.65 ug for blood and roughly 1.5 ug for tumor or normal breast. TCRB sequencing of genomic DNA was carried out with the ImmunoSeq Intro kit according to the manufacturer's instructions. For absolute quantification, the roughly 33-cycle multiplex PCR included proprietary primers along with spike-in control sequences. Single-end 150-bp reads were used to sequence an 87-bp fragment spanning the CDR3 and the flanking V and J genes. Each lane of an Illumina MiSeq running version 3.0 chemistry carried seven multiplexed samples, with two replicates apiece. The paper's processing steps were these. Raw data were processed with the vendor's proprietary pipeline, and both replicates were merged into a single result per sample. To define clonotypes, the study grouped productive rearrangements that shared the V-gene family, CDR3 amino acid sequence and J-gene segment. Clonality was calculated as 1 minus the normalized Shannon entropy (Pielou evenness) of TCRB abundances. T cell density was estimated by dividing total templates by the number of input cells inferred from the DNA input amount. Recon was used with default parameters to estimate total repertoire diversity and clonality. Clonotypes with over 0.1% abundance in tumor and at least 32-fold higher abundance in tumor than in normal breast were defined as tumor-enriched. This immuneACCESS table, as held by TCRdb, lists in-frame sequences with V and J called but not all clones. Of the missing ones, under half trace to an unresolved V gene in checked studies; the others have no known cause. The DNA gave D and trimming, while V, J and clone size come from that table. The sample yields just under 30,000 clones; approximately 85% were counted once. In total, the top ten clones hold about a tenth of the sample.

In regard to this clone: What antigen it recognizes has not been identified. No much larger clone exists at a distance of one base, and base qualities are not known.

The study profiled bulk TCR beta-chain repertoires in matched peripheral blood, tumor and adjacent normal breast tissue taken from fewer than 20 patients with early-stage breast cancer. Before surgery, roughly 4.5-10 mL of whole blood was collected into EDTA tubes and then processed within 2 hours. Ficoll-Paque centrifugation in SepMate-50 tubes was used to isolate peripheral blood mononuclear cells. PBMCs were cryopreserved in 90% FBS with approximately 10% DMSO in aliquots of about 1.7 to 4.5 million cells and stored in liquid nitrogen. The Qiagen AllPrep DNA/RNA Mini kit was used to extract genomic DNA.

The sequence is built from TRBV19 and TRBJ2-3, with 10 central nucleotides matching TRBD2. This receptor was obtained from a person in their fifties or sixties with breast cancer. The sample comprised blood. The CDR3 region reads CASSMWSSGSRNTQYF. The nucleotides read TGTGCCAGTAGTATGTGGTCTAGCGGGAGTCGTAATACGCAGTATTTT.